These T cell receptor beta chains were read from a single sample in a study of neurological immune-mediated disorders. TCRdb analysed the 5' RACE reads with MiXCR anew, one entry per CDR3 protein. Of 46,000 or so distinct CDR3 sequences listed, about 9.3% are singletons. Sequencing was done on a sample of PBMCs. The source of these receptors is a woman aged 40-49 years with HTLV-1-associated myelopathy (HAM/TSP). CDR3s include the opening cysteine and the closing phenylalanine or tryptophan. D genes are given only for firm matches. Clone size is given for some rows only: seen once, a few or many times, or a class if the clone is expanded.

few	-	TRBV4-1	TRBJ1-2	14	CASSQPDSLYGYTF	TGCGCCAGCAGCCAACCCGACAGTCTCTATGGCTACACCTTC
many	-	TRBV7-8	TRBJ1-1	15	CASSLAGGMNTEAFF	TGTGCCAGCAGCTTAGCGGGGGGCATGAACACTGAAGCTTTCTTT
many	-	TRBV5-1	TRBJ2-1	12	CASSRSYNEQFF	TGCGCCAGCAGCAGGTCCTACAATGAGCAGTTCTTC
many	-	TRBV7-2	TRBJ2-1	15	CASKRTGSSYNEQFF	TGTGCCAGCAAAAGGACGGGTTCCTCCTACAATGAGCAGTTCTTC
many	-	TRBV5-1	TRBJ2-5	12	CASSPLKETQYF	TGCGCCAGCAGCCCACTAAAAGAGACCCAGTACTTC
-	TRBD1	TRBV20-1	TRBJ1-6	14	CSARTGGLDSPLHF	TGCAGTGCCAGGACAGGGGGTCTGGATTCACCCCTCCACTTT
many	-	TRBV9	TRBJ1-1	14	CASSPVEGFQQAFF	TGTGCCAGCAGCCCAGTAGAGGGGTTTCAGCAAGCTTTCTTT
many	TRBD1	TRBV30	TRBJ2-7	14	CAWSPSGQTYEQYF	TGTGCCTGGAGCCCATCGGGACAGACCTACGAGCAGTACTTC
many	-	TRBV20-1	TRBJ2-3	12	CSARSGTDTQYF	TGCAGTGCCCGGTCGGGCACAGATACGCAGTATTTT
many	-	TRBV20-1	TRBJ2-7	16	CSARAYAAGATHEQYF	TGCAGTGCTAGAGCCTACGCGGCAGGGGCCACCCACGAGCAGTACTTC
many	-	TRBV29-1	TRBJ2-3	13	CSGHRDQGDTQYF	TGCAGCGGTCACAGGGACCAGGGAGATACGCAGTATTTT
many	TRBD2	TRBV7-6	TRBJ2-1	16	CASSLLAGVLYNEQFF	TGTGCCAGCAGCTTACTAGCGGGGGTCCTATACAATGAGCAGTTCTTC
many	TRBD2	TRBV2	TRBJ2-2	15	CASSLGLAATGELFF	TGTGCCAGCAGCTTGGGACTAGCAGCCACCGGGGAGCTGTTTTTT
few	TRBD1	TRBV11-2	TRBJ2-7	15	CASSLDRGSSYEQYF	TGTGCCAGCAGCTTAGACAGGGGGTCCTCCTACGAGCAGTACTTC
many	-	TRBV5-1	TRBJ2-2	15	CASNTGSANTGELFF	TGCGCCAGCAATACGGGTAGTGCGAACACCGGGGAGCTGTTTTTT
many	-	TRBV9	TRBJ1-6	15	CASSVDSSYNSPLHF	TGTGCCAGCAGCGTAGATAGCTCCTATAATTCACCCCTCCACTTT
many	-	TRBV5-1	TRBJ2-5	15	CASSLASQSSETQYF	TGCGCCAGCAGCTTGGCGAGCCAGAGTTCGGAGACCCAGTACTTC
many	-	TRBV7-9	TRBJ2-3	13	CASSWKSTDTQYF	TGTGCCAGCAGCTGGAAGAGCACAGATACGCAGTATTTT
many	-	TRBV19	TRBJ2-4	14	CASSIVGDGNIQYF	TGTGCCAGTAGTATAGTAGGGGACGGAAACATTCAGTACTTC
-	TRBD1	TRBV28	TRBJ1-2	14	CASSLYRDSNGYTF	TGTGCCAGCAGTCTTTACCGGGACAGTAATGGCTACACCTTC
many	-	TRBV5-5	TRBJ1-4	15	CASSLVQAGNEKLFF	TGTGCCAGCAGCTTGGTACAGGCTGGAAATGAAAAACTGTTTTTT
many	-	TRBV27	TRBJ2-6	16	CASSLIGNLGANVLTF	TGTGCCAGCAGTTTGATAGGGAACCTTGGGGCCAACGTCCTGACTTTC
-	-	TRBV27	TRBJ1-5	13	CASSLSWRQPQHF	TGTGCCAGCAGTTTATCTTGGCGTCAGCCCCAGCATTTT
many	TRBD1	TRBV7-6	TRBJ2-7	15	CASSHPTGGLYEQYF	TGTGCCAGCAGCCACCCGACAGGGGGTCTATACGAGCAGTACTTC
many	-	TRBV14	TRBJ2-2	15	CASSLRALNTGELFF	TGTGCCAGCAGCCTGAGAGCCTTGAACACCGGGGAGCTGTTTTTT
many	TRBD1	TRBV5-1	TRBJ2-2	14	CASSPGQGTGELFF	TGCGCCAGCAGCCCGGGACAGGGGACCGGGGAGCTGTTTTTT
many	-	TRBV5-1	TRBJ2-1	12	CASRVDRNEQFF	TGCGCCAGCAGGGTAGATCGCAATGAGCAGTTCTTC
many	-	TRBV2	TRBJ2-7	13	CASSLRSSYEQYF	TGTGCCAGCAGCCTCAGGAGCTCCTACGAGCAGTACTTC
few	-	TRBV24-1	TRBJ2-3	17	CTTSDSPGRGGTDTQYF	TGTACCACCAGTGACTCCCCTGGGCGGGGCGGCACAGATACGCAGTATTTT
many	TRBD2	TRBV5-1	TRBJ2-1	15	CASSLSGGLYNEQFF	TGCGCCAGCAGCCTTAGCGGGGGGCTTTACAATGAGCAGTTCTTC
many	TRBD1	TRBV29-1	TRBJ2-7	12	CSVRGPIDEQYF	TGCAGCGTTAGGGGGCCTATCGACGAGCAGTACTTC
many	TRBD1	TRBV12-3/TRBV12-4	TRBJ2-3	15	CASSFTGGETDTQYF	TGTGCCAGCAGTTTCACAGGGGGAGAGACAGATACGCAGTATTTT
many	-	TRBV10-2	TRBJ2-7	12	CASSSLSYEQYF	TGCGCCAGCAGTTCCCTATCCTACGAGCAGTACTTC
many	-	TRBV20-1	TRBJ2-7	12	CSVGFTSYEQYF	TGCAGTGTTGGCTTCACCTCCTACGAGCAGTACTTC
many	-	TRBV15	TRBJ1-2	15	CATSRFRGGNYGYTF	TGTGCCACCAGCAGATTCAGGGGAGGAAACTATGGCTACACCTTC
many	-	TRBV5-1	TRBJ1-3	16	CASSLALTGSGNTIYF	TGCGCCAGCAGCTTGGCCCTGACAGGATCTGGAAACACCATATATTTT
many	-	TRBV4-3	TRBJ1-4	17	CASSQELGGATNEKLFF	TGCGCCAGCAGCCAAGAATTGGGCGGAGCAACTAATGAAAAACTGTTTTTT
few	-	TRBV19	TRBJ1-2	13	CASAGAGVGGYTF	TGTGCCAGTGCCGGAGCGGGGGTCGGAGGCTACACCTTC
-	-	TRBV7-2	TRBJ2-3	13	CASSTGATDTQYF	TGTGCCAGCAGTACCGGGGCTACAGATACGCAGTATTTT
medium-sized	-	TRBV5-1	TRBJ2-3	13	CASSSLGTDTQYF	TGCGCCAGCAGCTCTCTCGGCACAGATACGCAGTATTTT
many	-	TRBV7-2	TRBJ2-7	13	CASSFPSGYEQYF	TGTGCCAGCAGCTTCCCGTCCGGTTACGAGCAGTACTTC
many	TRBD2	TRBV13	TRBJ2-5	16	CASSLGPAGGPRTQYF	TGTGCCAGCAGCTTAGGCCCAGCGGGGGGGCCGCGGACCCAGTACTTC
many	-	TRBV15	TRBJ1-1	13	CATSREAETEAFF	TGTGCCACCAGCAGAGAAGCGGAAACTGAAGCTTTCTTT
many	-	TRBV5-1	TRBJ2-1	13	CASSLATRNEQFF	TGCGCCAGCAGCTTGGCCACCCGGAATGAGCAGTTCTTC
many	TRBD1	TRBV4-2	TRBJ1-6	15	CASSPGQGRSSPLHF	TGTGCCAGCAGCCCGGGACAGGGAAGGTCTTCACCCCTCCACTTT
many	-	TRBV10-3	TRBJ2-3	14	CAIRGGGLSDTQYF	TGTGCCATCAGGGGGGGGGGCCTTTCAGATACGCAGTATTTT
many	-	TRBV10-2	TRBJ2-4	16	CASSEGIGLAKNIQYF	TGCGCCAGCAGTGAGGGGATCGGCCTAGCCAAAAACATTCAGTACTTC
many	-	TRBV20-1	TRBJ2-2	13	CSARSGYTGELFF	TGCAGTGCTAGATCCGGGTACACCGGGGAGCTGTTTTTT
many	-	TRBV6-2/TRBV6-3	TRBJ2-7	12	CASSYDPAEQYF	TGTGCCAGCAGTTACGATCCGGCCGAGCAGTACTTC
many	TRBD1	TRBV7-2	TRBJ1-5	15	CASSLGGTGGQPQHF	TGTGCCAGCAGCTTAGGGGGGACAGGGGGCCAGCCCCAGCATTTT
-	-	TRBV11-3	TRBJ2-3	15	CASSPQGKREDTQYF	TGTGCCAGCAGCCCCCAAGGGAAAAGGGAAGATACGCAGTATTTT
many	TRBD1	TRBV5-1	TRBJ2-4	14	CASSLAQGSAIQYF	TGCGCCAGCAGCTTGGCACAGGGGTCCGCCATTCAGTACTTC
many	TRBD1	TRBV5-1	TRBJ1-6	16	CASSLTTGAGNSPLHF	TGCGCCAGCAGCTTGACCACAGGGGCCGGTAATTCACCCCTCCACTTT
many	-	TRBV29-1	TRBJ2-1	13	CSFHRDLFNEQFF	TGCAGCTTTCATCGGGACCTCTTCAATGAGCAGTTCTTC
many	TRBD1	TRBV6-6	TRBJ1-2	15	CASSYDRGGYEGYTF	TGTGCCAGCAGTTACGACAGGGGGGGGTACGAGGGCTACACCTTC
many	-	TRBV3-1	TRBJ1-1	13	CASSPGQPWEAFF	TGTGCCAGCAGCCCCGGACAGCCTTGGGAAGCTTTCTTT
many	-	TRBV6-4	TRBJ2-2	14	CASSDRSNTGELFF	TGTGCCAGCAGTGACAGGTCGAACACCGGGGAGCTGTTTTTT
few	TRBD2	TRBV5-1	TRBJ2-1	17	CASSIPGLAGGRHEQFF	TGCGCCAGCAGCATTCCGGGACTAGCGGGGGGGCGCCATGAGCAGTTCTTC